This record looks at one T cell receptor beta chain sequence and its context. This receptor's antigen is unknown. No much larger clonotype is one base removed from it; base qualities were not supplied. The germline ends are 12 bases apart after V is trimmed by 5 bases and J by 1 base. In the germline V gene (reference sequence), CDR1 corresponds to SGHAT and CDR2 to FQDESV. From cysteine to phenylalanine, the CDR3 is 14 amino acids long. Of all the DNA, just the CDR3 is kept, 42 bases in frame from base 1. Participants in the prospective study were enrolled through a virtual design, were aged about 18 to 90 years, and lived in roughly 26 United States geographic areas. In the prospective study, cohorts were assigned on the basis of participant-reported clinical history obtained from a screening survey and a study questionnaire. Recovered participants in ImmuneRACE Cohort 3 were defined by two consecutive negative NP/OP PCR tests, clearance by a healthcare professional, or resolution of symptoms. Each participant in the prospective study had whole blood, serum and a nasopharyngeal or oropharyngeal swab collected by mobile phlebotomists. Prospective study participants could optionally give additional blood draws and questionnaires over a roughly 2-month period. Prospective study blood samples were shipped either frozen or at room temperature before DNA extraction.

The record originates from a study of blood T cell repertoires in COVID-19 (dated by TCRdb to 2018 to 2020). Turning to the overall study: Samples from collaborators originated in the United States, Italy and Spain and spanned both the acute and convalescent phases of COVID-19. The samples were drawn from two sources: the first 160 participants of the ongoing ImmuneRACE study, and 1,000 to 1,500 subjects contributed by 6 global collaborators. Deeply sampled blood TCRbeta repertoires from subjects exposed to, actively infected with, or recovered from COVID-19 were included in the dataset. A de-identified subject ID, COVID-19 status, age in years and sex were almost always included in the sample metadata. Where available, HLA class I and class II types were taken from metadata supplied by the sample provider and were not determined by assay-based typing. The repertoires were released in a freely available public database meant as a resource for research on the immune response to SARS-CoV-2. The prospective study material was composed of cDNA or gDNA derived from T cells, B-cell-depleted T cells, or PBMCs.

The investigation overall reported the following: How much clinical and demographic metadata was included differed by source and by participant, and the metadata was provided uncurated.

The immunoSEQ Assay, a bias-controlled multiplex PCR, was used to amplify TCRbeta CDR3 regions from genomic DNA. The paper's data handling went like this. The number of nucleated cells in each sample was estimated by amplification of reference gene primers within the assay. To quantify the absolute abundance of each unique TCRbeta CDR3 rearrangement, sequence reads were collapsed and filtered. Productive Simpson clonality was computed per sample as the square root of Simpson's diversity index over productive rearrangements. TCRdb obtained this table from immuneACCESS and retained in-frame rearrangements with V and J assigned. These tables miss some clones; where compared with another copy, unresolved V genes account for less than half of the shortfall, and the remainder is unexplained. That table furnishes V, J and clone size, whereas the DNA furnished D and trimming. This sample is represented by about 180,000 clones; 86% of them were singletons. The top ten constitute roughly 9.1% of the sample.

The sample was PBMCs or T cells enriched from blood (not recorded which). This receptor was obtained from a woman between 25 and 40 years old who had recovered from COVID-19. Rearrangement joined TRBV11-1 to TRBJ2-7, and the D gene may be TRBD1, 6 bases matching. The base sequence is TGTGCCAGCAGCCGCGAAACAGGGTCCTACGAGCAGTACTTC. Its protein is CASSRETGSYEQYF.